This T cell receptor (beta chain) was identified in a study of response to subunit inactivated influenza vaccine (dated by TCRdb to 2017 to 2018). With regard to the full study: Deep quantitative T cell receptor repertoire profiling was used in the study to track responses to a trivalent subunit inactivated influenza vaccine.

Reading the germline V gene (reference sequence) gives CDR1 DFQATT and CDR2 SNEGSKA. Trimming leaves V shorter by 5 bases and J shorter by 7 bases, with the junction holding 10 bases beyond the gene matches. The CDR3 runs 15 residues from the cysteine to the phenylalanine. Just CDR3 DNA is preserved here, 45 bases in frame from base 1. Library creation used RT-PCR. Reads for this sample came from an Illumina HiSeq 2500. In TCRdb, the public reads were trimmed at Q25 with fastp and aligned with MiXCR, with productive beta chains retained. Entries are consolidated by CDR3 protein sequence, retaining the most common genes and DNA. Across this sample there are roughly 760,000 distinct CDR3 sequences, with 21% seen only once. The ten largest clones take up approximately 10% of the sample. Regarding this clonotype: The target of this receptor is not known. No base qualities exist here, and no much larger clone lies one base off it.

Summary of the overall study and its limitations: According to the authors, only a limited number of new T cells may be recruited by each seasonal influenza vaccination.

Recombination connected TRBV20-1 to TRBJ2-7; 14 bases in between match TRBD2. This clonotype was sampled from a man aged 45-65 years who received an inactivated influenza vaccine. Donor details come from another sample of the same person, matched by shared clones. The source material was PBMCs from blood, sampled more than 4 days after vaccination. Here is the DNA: TGCAGTGCTCAAGGGACTAGCGGGAGTTTAGGGGAGCAGTACTTC. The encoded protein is CSAQGTSGSLGEQYF.